What follows are 2 T cell receptor beta chains derived from one specimen sequenced in a study of blood T cell repertoires in COVID-19. TCRdb's copy holds only in-frame clones and misses some; the assay was immunoSEQ multiplex PCR. The repertoire holds approximately 260,000 clones, with approximately 85% as singletons. The sample comprised PBMCs or T cells enriched from blood (not recorded which). Every receptor here comes from a woman in her fifties or sixties who had been exposed to COVID-19.

The V call is TRBV14, the J call TRBJ2-7; 9 nucleotides agree with TRBD2. Trimming removed 0 bases from V and 4 bases from J; junction bases left unmatched: 7. Germline CDR1 reads SGHDN; CDR2 reads FVKESK. The CDR3 totals 16 residues. The CDR3 spells CASSQDQRGLAYEQYF. DNA for the CDR3: TGTGCCAGCAGCCAAGATCAGCGGGGACTAGCTTACGAGCAGTACTTC.

This chain uses TRBV30 with TRBJ1-1; 7 positions match TRBD1. Germline CDR1 and CDR2: GTSNPN and SVGIG (reference sequence). Trimming at V came to 0 bases and at J to 5 bases, leaving 3 bases not matched to a gene. CDR3 size: 13 residues. The CDR3 protein is CAWSVQQGTEAFF. CDR3 coding DNA: TGTGCCTGGAGTGTACAACAGGGGACTGAAGCTTTCTTT.